Listed below are T cell receptor beta chains from one sample, sequenced in a study of tumor and adjacent non-tumor tissue in lung cancer. TCRdb re-called the multiplex PCR reads through MiXCR, storing one row per CDR3 protein. The sample yields approximately 100,000 distinct CDR3 sequences, over 55% seen once. The sequencing input was distant non-tumor lung tissue. The receptors derive from a man aged 55 to 69 with non-small cell lung cancer. The CDR3 runs from the conserved cysteine through the conserved F or W. A D gene is named only where the DNA matches it firmly.

v_call	d_call	j_call	cdr3_aa
TRBV4-2	TRBD1	TRBJ2-4	CASRQDGGRGNIQCF
TRBV7-8	.	TRBJ1-5	CASSYNPGNPQHF
TRBV4-3	.	TRBJ1-3	CASSRDRGGPGYTIYF
TRBV29-1	.	TRBJ1-1	CSAAGAGADAFF
TRBV6-6	.	TRBJ2-5	CTSTHPGKETQYF
TRBV4-1	.	TRBJ1-3	CASSSSRVGNTVYF
TRBV6-5	TRBD2	TRBJ2-4	CASSQTSGRRMGKNIQYF
TRBV5-1	TRBD1	TRBJ2-1	CASSITGTDYNEQFF
TRBV6-6	.	TRBJ1-1	CASSCTHGAEAFF
TRBV29-1	.	TRBJ1-3	CSVEGLGNIIYF
TRBV30	.	TRBJ2-7	CAWTRGNSYEQYF
TRBV20-1	.	TRBJ1-1	CSALLDGGSEAFF
TRBV11-3	.	TRBJ2-5	CDSSVYTTETQYF
TRBV4-1	.	TRBJ2-1	CASSQKDSTYNEQFF
TRBV11-1	.	TRBJ2-3	CASSLARALSDTQYF
TRBV4-2	.	TRBJ1-2	CASSQGSGYTF
TRBV12-3/TRBV12-4	TRBD1	TRBJ2-4	CASSQGQGGNIQYF
TRBV5-1	.	TRBJ1-1	CASSLTDRNTEAFF
TRBV30	TRBD1	TRBJ1-2	CAWRDPRGTVYGFAF
TRBV28	.	TRBJ1-6	CASSRTAYNSPLHF
TRBV12-3/TRBV12-4	TRBD2	TRBJ2-1	CANRLAGGLGEQFF
TRBV4-1	.	TRBJ2-7	CATSPPGSYEQYF
TRBV11-1	TRBD2	TRBJ2-5	CSSSLKTSGTLQETQYF
TRBV2	.	TRBJ1-3	CANMAGDISGNTIYF
TRBV5-4	.	TRBJ2-1	CASSKWSNEQFF
TRBV20-1	.	TRBJ2-3	CSASDPPMGTDTQYF
TRBV28	.	TRBJ1-3	CASSLAGSGSTIYF
TRBV29-1	TRBD1	TRBJ1-5	CSVRQGDRPQHF
TRBV11-1	.	TRBJ2-1	CASSKQPPSSYNEQFF
TRBV6-1	.	TRBJ2-7	CASSAGLLDSYEQYF
TRBV29-1	TRBD1	TRBJ2-7	CNVGIGTGDYEQYF